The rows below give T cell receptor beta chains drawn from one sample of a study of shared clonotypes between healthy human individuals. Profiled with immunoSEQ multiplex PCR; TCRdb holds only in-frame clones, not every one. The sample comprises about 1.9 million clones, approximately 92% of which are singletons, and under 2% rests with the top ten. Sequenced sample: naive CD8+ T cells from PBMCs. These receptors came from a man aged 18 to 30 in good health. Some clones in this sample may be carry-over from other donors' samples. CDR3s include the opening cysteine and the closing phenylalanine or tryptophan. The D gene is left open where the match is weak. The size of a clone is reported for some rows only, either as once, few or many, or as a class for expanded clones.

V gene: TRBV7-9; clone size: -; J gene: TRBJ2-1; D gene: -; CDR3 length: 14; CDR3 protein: CASSPGGSYNEQFF; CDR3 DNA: TGTGCCAGCAGCCCCGGGGGCTCCTACAATGAGCAGTTCTTC
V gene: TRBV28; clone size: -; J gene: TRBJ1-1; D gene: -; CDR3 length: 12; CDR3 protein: CASSPAFTEAFF; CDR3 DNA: TGTGCCAGCAGTCCTGCATTCACTGAAGCTTTCTTT
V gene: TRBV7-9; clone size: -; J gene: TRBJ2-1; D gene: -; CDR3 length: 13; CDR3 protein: CASSHRDNNEQFF; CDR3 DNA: TGTGCCAGCAGCCATAGAGATAACAATGAGCAGTTCTTC
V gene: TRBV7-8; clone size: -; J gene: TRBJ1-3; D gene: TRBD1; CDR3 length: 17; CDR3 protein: CASSSRDRGPSGNTIYF; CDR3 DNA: TGTGCCAGCAGCTCAAGGGACAGGGGACCCTCTGGAAACACCATATATTTT
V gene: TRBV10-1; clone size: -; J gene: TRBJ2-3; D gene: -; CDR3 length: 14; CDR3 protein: CASSERQYTDTQYF; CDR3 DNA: TGCGCCAGCAGTGAGAGACAGTACACAGATACGCAGTATTTT
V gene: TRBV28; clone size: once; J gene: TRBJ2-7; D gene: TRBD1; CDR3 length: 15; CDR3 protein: CASSSPLRGIYEQYF; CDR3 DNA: TGTGCCAGCAGTTCACCCCTCAGGGGGATCTACGAGCAGTACTTC
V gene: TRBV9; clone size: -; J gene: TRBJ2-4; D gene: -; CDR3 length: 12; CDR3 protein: CASSLPSNIQYF; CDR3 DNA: TGTGCCAGCAGTCTCCCCTCAAACATTCAGTACTTC
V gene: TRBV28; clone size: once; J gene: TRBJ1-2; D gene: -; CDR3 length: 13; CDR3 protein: CASSTGQAYGYTF; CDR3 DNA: TGTGCCAGCAGTACCGGACAAGCTTATGGCTACACCTTC
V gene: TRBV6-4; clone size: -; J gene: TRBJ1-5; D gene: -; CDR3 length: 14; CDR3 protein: CASSGSGANQPQHF; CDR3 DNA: TGTGCCAGCAGTGGTTCTGGTGCCAATCAGCCCCAGCATTTT
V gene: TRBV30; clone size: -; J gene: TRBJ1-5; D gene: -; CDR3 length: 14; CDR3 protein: CAWDSEDSNQPQHF; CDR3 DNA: TGTGCCTGGGATTCTGAAGATAGCAATCAGCCCCAGCATTTT
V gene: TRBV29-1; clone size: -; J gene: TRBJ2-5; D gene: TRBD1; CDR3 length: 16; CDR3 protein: CSVESIGGRGQETQYF; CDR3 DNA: TGCAGCGTTGAATCAATAGGCGGCAGGGGGCAAGAGACCCAGTACTTC
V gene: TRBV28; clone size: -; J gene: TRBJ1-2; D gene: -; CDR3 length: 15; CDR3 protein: CASLRGGPSNYGYTF; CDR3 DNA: TGTGCCAGCCTCCGGGGCGGCCCCTCTAACTATGGCTACACCTTC
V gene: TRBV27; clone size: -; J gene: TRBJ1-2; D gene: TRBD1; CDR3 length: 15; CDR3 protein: CASSLTGGGRDGYTF; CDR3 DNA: TGTGCCAGCAGTCTTACAGGGGGCGGAAGGGATGGCTACACCTTC
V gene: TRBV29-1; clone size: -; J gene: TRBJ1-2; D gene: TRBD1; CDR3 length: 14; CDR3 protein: CSVPGQAENYGYTF; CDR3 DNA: TGCAGCGTTCCCGGACAGGCGGAAAACTATGGCTACACCTTC
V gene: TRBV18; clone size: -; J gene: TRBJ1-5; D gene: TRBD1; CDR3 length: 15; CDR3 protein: CASSRQGGVNQPQHF; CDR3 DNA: TGTGCCAGCTCACGACAGGGAGGGGTGAATCAGCCCCAGCATTTT